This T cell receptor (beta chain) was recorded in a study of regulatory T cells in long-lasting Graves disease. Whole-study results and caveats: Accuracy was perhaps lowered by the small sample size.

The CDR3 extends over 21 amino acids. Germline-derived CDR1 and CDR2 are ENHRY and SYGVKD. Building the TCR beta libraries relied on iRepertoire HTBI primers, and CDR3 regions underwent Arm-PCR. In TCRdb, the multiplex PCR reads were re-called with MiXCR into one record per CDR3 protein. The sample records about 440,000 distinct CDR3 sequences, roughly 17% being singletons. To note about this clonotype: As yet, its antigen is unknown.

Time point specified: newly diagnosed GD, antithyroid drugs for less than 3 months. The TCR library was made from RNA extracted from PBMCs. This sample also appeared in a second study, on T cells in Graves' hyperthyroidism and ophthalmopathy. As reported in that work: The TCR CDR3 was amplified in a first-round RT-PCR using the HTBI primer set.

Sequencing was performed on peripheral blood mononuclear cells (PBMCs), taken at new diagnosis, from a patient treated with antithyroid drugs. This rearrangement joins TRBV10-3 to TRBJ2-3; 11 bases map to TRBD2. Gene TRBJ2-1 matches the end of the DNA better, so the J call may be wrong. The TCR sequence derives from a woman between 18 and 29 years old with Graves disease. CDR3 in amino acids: CAISESLVGSGRAGRSYEQFF. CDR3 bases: TGTGCCATCAGTGAGTCTCTCGTCGGTAGCGGGAGGGCCGGTAGGTCCTACGAGCAGTTCTTC.